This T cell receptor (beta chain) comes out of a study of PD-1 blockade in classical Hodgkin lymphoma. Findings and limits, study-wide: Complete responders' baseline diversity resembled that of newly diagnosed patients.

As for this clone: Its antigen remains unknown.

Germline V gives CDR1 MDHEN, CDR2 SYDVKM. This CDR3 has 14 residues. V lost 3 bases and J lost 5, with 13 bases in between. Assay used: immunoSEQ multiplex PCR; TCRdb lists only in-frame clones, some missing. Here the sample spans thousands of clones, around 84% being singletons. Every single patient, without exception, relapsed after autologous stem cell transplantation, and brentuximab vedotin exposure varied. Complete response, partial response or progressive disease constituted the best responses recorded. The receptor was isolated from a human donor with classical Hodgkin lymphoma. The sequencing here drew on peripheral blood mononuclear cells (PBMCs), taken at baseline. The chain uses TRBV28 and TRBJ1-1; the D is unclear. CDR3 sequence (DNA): TGTGCCAGCAGTTTCGGTGAGGCTTGGACTGAAGCTTTCTTT. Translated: CASSFGEAWTEAFF.